The clone carrying this T cell receptor beta chain was counted at least ten times. Its target is unknown. The data belong to a study of CD8 T cells in ankylosing spondylitis. General observations from the study: CD8+ cells made up the disease-linked clones, which were relatively rare in peripheral blood.

MiXCR, applied by TCRdb to the 5' RACE reads, yields one record per CDR3 protein. The table records 200,000 or so distinct CDR3 sequences, under 15% of them present only once. This CDR3 is 15 amino acids long. Trimming took 3 bases from V and 3 from J, leaving 13 bases between them. Germline V gene lookup returns CDR1 SGDLS and CDR2 YYNGEE. This TCR was recovered from a female donor with ankylosing spondylitis or in good health (not recorded which). V gene TRBV9 combines with J gene TRBJ2-1; possible D gene TRBD1, 5 bases. Sequenced material: blood, either unsorted or a sorted T cell fraction (not recorded which). This chain's CDR3 is CASSANTGHYNEQFF. The CDR3 region has the DNA TGTGCCAGCAGCGCGAACACAGGACACTACAATGAGCAGTTCTTC.